Below are 5 T cell receptor beta chains sequenced from a single sample in a study of blood T cell repertoires in COVID-19. Clones were read by immunoSEQ multiplex PCR, and TCRdb kept only the in-frame ones, dropping some. Counted here are approximately 72,000 clones, 84% occurring once; the ten biggest clones make up approximately 8.8%. Sequenced: peripheral blood. These receptor sequences come from a man in his fifties or sixties with active COVID-19.

This clone has ten or more counts. CDR3 coding DNA: TGTGCCAGCAGCCCAGGCCCCTTAGCGGGAGGGCCCGACAATGAGCAGTTCTTC. Amino acid sequence: CASSPGPLAGGPDNEQFF. This chain joins TRBV5-5 and TRBJ2-1; 11 bases match TRBD2. The CDR3 has 18 residues. The V segment lost 4 bases and the J segment 5 bases; nucleotides outside the gene matches: 14. The V gene's germline CDR1 is SGHKS and CDR2 YYEKEE (reference sequence).

The chain has TRBV27 and TRBJ1-6; 7 nucleotides agree with TRBD1. This CDR3 is 14 amino acids long. Trimming took 2 bases from V and 7 from J; bases not matched to a gene: 2. Germline CDR1 reads MNHEY; CDR2 reads SMNVEV (reference sequence). The CDR3 region has the DNA TGTGCCAGCAGTTTACAACAGGGGAATTCACCCCTCCACTTT. This gives the protein CASSLQQGNSPLHF.

The chain couples TRBV5-1 to TRBJ1-2; D perhaps matches TRBD1 (5 bases). V was pared by 4 bases and J by 9 bases, with 22 bases between. The CDR3 is 15 residues long. The V gene's germline CDR1 is SGHRS and CDR2 YFSETQ. DNA of the CDR3: TGCGCCAGCAGCCAGTCGGTGGGCAGGACAACGAGCTACACCTTC. Its translation: CASSQSVGRTTSYTF.

The chain links TRBV6-5 to TRBJ1-6; 9 bases line up with TRBD1. Per germline, CDR1 MNHEY and CDR2 SVGAGI. V lost 8 bases, J lost 9 bases, and 5 bases stayed unmatched. This CDR3 is built from 13 residues. Here the CDR3 reads CASAGTGSSPLHF. The CDR3 region has the DNA TGTGCCAGCGCTGGGACAGGGTCTTCACCCCTCCACTTT.

The chain employs TRBV11-1 and TRBJ2-7; 8 bases are shared with TRBD1. Trimming removed 1 base from V and 5 bases from J; junction bases left unmatched: 7. The germline V gene has CDR1 SGHAT and CDR2 FQDESV (reference sequence). This CDR3 is 15 amino acids long. The DNA of the CDR3 is TGTGCCAGCAGCTTAGTAAGGACAGGGATCGACGAGCAGTACTTC. Translated: CASSLVRTGIDEQYF.